The table lists the clone carrying this TCR beta chain with a few counts. The antigen remains undetermined. V shed 4 bases and J shed 4 bases, with 11 bases lying between them. The germline V gene has CDR1 DFQATT and CDR2 SNEGSKA (reference sequence). The CDR3 sequence is 12 residues long. The data derive from a study of CD8 T cells in ankylosing spondylitis. General study results and limits: One TCR beta motif, made up of about 8 highly homologous variants, appeared characteristic of ankylosing spondylitis blood. As for the disease-linked clones, they showed a CD8+ phenotype and occurred at relatively low frequencies in peripheral blood.

Quantitative barcoded 5'-RACE was used to prepare TCR beta libraries. TCRdb reprocessed the 5' RACE reads via MiXCR and lists one record per CDR3 protein. The sample consists of about 450,000 distinct CDR3 sequences, roughly a quarter of them appearing once. The genes are TRBV20-1 and TRBJ2-7, with unresolved D. The sequencing sample was made of blood, either unsorted or a sorted T cell fraction (not recorded which). The sequence came from a male donor with ankylosing spondylitis. The CDR3 nucleotides read TGCAGTGCTACTTGGGATGTTTACGAGCAGTACTTC. Its translation: CSATWDVYEQYF.